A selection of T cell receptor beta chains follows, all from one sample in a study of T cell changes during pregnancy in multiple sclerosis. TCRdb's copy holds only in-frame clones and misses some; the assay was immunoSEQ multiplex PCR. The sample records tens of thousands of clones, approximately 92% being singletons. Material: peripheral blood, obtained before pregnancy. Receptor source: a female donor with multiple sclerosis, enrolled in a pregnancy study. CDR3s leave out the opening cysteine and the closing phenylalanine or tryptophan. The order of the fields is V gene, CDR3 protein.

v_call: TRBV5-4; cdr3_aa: ASSATSASTDTQY
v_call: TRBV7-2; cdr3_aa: ASSLNGGVAEQY
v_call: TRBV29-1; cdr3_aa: SVEIGQRTYEQY
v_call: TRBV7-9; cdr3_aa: ASSARDSGNTIY
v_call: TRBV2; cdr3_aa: ASLDRGRAEAF
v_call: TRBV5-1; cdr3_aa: ASHGGPTGRLDYGYT
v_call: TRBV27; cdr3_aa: ASSSHTGYYT
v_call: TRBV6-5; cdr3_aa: ASSKQFTNEKLF
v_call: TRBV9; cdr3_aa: ASSVATLGQNEQF
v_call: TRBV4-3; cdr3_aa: ASGEAGEINEQF
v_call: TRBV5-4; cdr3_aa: ASSRSGNTEAF
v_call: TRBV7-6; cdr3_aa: ATPNPPNRESYEQY
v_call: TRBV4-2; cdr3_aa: ASSQEGSGGHYEQY
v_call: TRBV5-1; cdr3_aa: ASSLTAPNEKLF
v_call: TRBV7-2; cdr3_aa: ASSSMASGAKSYEQY
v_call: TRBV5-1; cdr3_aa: ASSLIGVGGAEQY
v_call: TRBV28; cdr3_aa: ASSLRGPPFLFTDTQY
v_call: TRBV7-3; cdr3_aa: ASSLYEGTEAF
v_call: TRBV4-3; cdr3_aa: ASSLAGGASYEQY
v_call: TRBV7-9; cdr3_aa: ASSSDRGFEKLF
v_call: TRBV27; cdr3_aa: ASSLWQNTDTQY
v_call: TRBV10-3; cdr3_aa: AISELGQMNTEAF
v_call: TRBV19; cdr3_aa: ASSILLATDTQY
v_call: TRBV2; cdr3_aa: ASSEALRTGELF
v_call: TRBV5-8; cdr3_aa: ASSLWASGRAQETQY
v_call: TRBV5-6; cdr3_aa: ASSTGIRDYGYT
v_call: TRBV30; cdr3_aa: AWIGTGGYANQPQH
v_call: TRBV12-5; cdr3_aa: ASGFGNTEAF
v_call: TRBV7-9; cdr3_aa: AIGGSGFLTGELF
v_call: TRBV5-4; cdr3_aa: ASSLGGRTGNEKLF
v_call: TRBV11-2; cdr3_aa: ASRPTSYNEQF
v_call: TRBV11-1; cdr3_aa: ASSLATRATNEKLF
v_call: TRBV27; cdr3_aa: ASSFPGQGPLT
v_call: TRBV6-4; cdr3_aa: ASSDSENGPQH
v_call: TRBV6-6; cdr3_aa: ASSFSTGATEAF
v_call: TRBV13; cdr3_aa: ASSSDRGETQY
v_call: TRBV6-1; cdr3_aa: ASSATFSYEQY
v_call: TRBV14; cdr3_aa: ASSQDSRGPKVNTEAF
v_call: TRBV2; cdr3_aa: ASVGEGQPQH
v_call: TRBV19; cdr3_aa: ASSIFPSPNEQF
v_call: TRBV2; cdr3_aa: ASRPGGESYGYT
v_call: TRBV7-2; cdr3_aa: ASSVGTGAYEQY
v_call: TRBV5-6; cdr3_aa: ASSLDFGTGELF
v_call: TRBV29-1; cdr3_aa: SVVRVMNTEAF